This TCR beta chain comes out of a study of patients and donors after allogeneic stem cell transplantation. One entry per CDR3 protein, called by TCRdb with MiXCR from the RT-PCR reads. The data contain about a million distinct CDR3 sequences, 18% of them singletons. This clonotype was recorded a few times. CDR1 and CDR2 from the germline V gene are KGHDR and SFDVKD. With 5 bases removed from V and 5 bases from J, the gap between germline ends came to 8 bases. This CDR3 comprises 13 residues. The clonotype comes from a human donor who was either an allogeneic HSCT recipient or a stem cell or donor lymphocyte infusion donor (not recorded which). It is not recorded whose cells these are; they may come from a transplant donor. This sequence joins TRBV24-1 and TRBJ2-2; D is ambiguous. The sequenced sample consisted of blood, either unsorted or a sorted T cell fraction (not recorded which). As DNA, the CDR3 is TGTGCCACCAGTGGGGGTGAAACCGGGGAGCTGTTTTTT. Residues: CATSGGETGELFF.